The 5 T cell receptor beta chains listed next were all sequenced from one sample in a study of long-term antiretroviral therapy in people with HIV. Survey-level resolution applied to immunoSEQ assay v3.0. Libraries were prepared by immunoSEQ multiplex PCR; TCRdb keeps only in-frame clonotypes and omits some of them. Among about 27,000 clones listed, more than 80% were seen once. Sequenced material: unsorted PBMCs, taken 3 years after starting antiretroviral therapy. The receptors shown here come from a man between 40 and 49 years old with HIV.

This rearrangement joins TRBV18 to TRBJ1-3; D gene uncertain. Germline V CDR1 and CDR2: KGHSH, LQKENI. CDR3 length: 14 residues. The V end was cut by 2 bases, the J end by 4 bases, with 9 bases between. This chain's CDR3 is CASSPGPAGNTIYF. DNA for the CDR3: TGTGCCAGCTCACCAGGACCAGCCGGAAACACCATATATTTT.

The chain uses TRBV27 and TRBJ2-3; no clear D. Trimming removed 4 bases from V and 4 bases from J, with 3 bases in between. This CDR3 is built from 11 residues. Germline V gives CDR1 MNHEY, CDR2 SMNVEV (reference sequence). The CDR3 coding sequence is TGTGCCAGCAGTTCTGCAGATACGCAGTATTTT. Its translation: CASSSADTQYF.

This chain links TRBV28 with TRBJ2-5; 7 nucleotides agree with TRBD1. V shed 7 bases, J shed 0 bases, and the junction held 20 bases outside the gene matches. From germline, CDR1 is MDHEN and CDR2 SYDVKM. CDR3 length equals 19 residues. The CDR3 DNA follows: TGTGCCAGCATCCCCTACCCCGGACAGGAAAGGGGGTACCAAGAGACCCAGTACTTC. It codes for CASIPYPGQERGYQETQYF.

This clone was counted a single time. The CDR3 sequence is CSVEGQAGVEQYF. The CDR3 bases are TGCAGCGTTGAGGGACAGGCGGGAGTAGAGCAGTACTTC. V and J are TRBV29-1 and TRBJ2-7; maybe TRBD1 (8 bases). The V gene lost 3 bases and the J gene lost 7 bases, with 16 bases spanning the gap. Germline values: CDR1 SQVTM, CDR2 ANQGSEA. There are 13 residues in the CDR3.

The rearrangement joins TRBV19 to TRBJ1-2; no clear D gene. The CDR3 contains 14 residues. Trimming pared 0 bases from V and 3 bases from J, leaving 8 bases between. From germline, CDR1 is LNHDA and CDR2 SQIVND (reference sequence). This CDR3 reads CASSIDARYYGYTF. Written as DNA, the CDR3 is TGTGCCAGTAGTATAGATGCACGGTACTATGGCTACACCTTC.